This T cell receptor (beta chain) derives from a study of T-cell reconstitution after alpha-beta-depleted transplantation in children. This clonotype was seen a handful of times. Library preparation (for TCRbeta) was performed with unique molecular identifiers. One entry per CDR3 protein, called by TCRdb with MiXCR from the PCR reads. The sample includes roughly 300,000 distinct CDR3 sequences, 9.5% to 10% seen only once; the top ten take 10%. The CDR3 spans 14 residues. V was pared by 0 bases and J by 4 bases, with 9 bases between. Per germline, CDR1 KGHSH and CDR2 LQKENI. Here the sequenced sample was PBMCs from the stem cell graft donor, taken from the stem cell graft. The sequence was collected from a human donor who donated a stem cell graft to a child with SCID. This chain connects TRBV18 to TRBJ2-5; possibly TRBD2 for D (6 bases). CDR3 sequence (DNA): TGTGCCAGCTCACCACCTTCGGAGGGAGAGACCCAGTACTTC. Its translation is CASSPPSEGETQYF.